Below are 18 T cell receptor beta chains sequenced from a single sample in a study of blood T cell repertoires in COVID-19. The protocol was immunoSEQ multiplex PCR, while the TCRdb copy is restricted to in-frame clones and leaves out a portion. The sample consists of 250,000 to 350,000 clones, about 85% of them appearing once. The specimen sequenced was peripheral blood. The receptor source for this set is a human donor with COVID-19, enrolled during active disease. The donor label of this sample is uncertain.

The V gene is TRBV19, the J gene TRBJ2-7, with D perhaps TRBD1 (6 bases). CDR3 size: 16 residues. The V and J ends lost 4 bases and 0 bases respectively, with 16 bases between them. Germline V lookup: CDR1 LNHDA, CDR2 SQIVND (reference sequence). The CDR3 DNA reads TGTGCCAGTAGTAGGGGCCACAGGGTTAGCTCCTACGAGCAGTACTTC. Protein: CASSRGHRVSSYEQYF.

The chain has TRBV11-2 and TRBJ2-7; the D gene is possibly TRBD2 (6 bases). Germline CDR1 and CDR2: SGHAT and FQNNGV. The V gene lost 4 bases and the J gene lost 9 bases, with 19 bases spanning the gap. This CDR3 has 14 amino acids. As DNA, the CDR3 is TGTGCCAGCAGCTCCATAGCGGAGTCCTGGGGGCAGTACTTC. Translating gives CASSSIAESWGQYF.

The genes are TRBV4-2 and TRBJ2-7, with 12 bases fitting TRBD1. CDR3 length: 19 amino acids. CDR1 and CDR2 (germline): LGHNA, YNFKEQ. V gave up 0 bases and J gave up 3 bases; unmatched junction bases: 12. The CDR3 loop reads CASSQDLGRGQGAIYEQYF. CDR3 nucleotide sequence: TGTGCCAGCAGCCAAGATCTCGGTCGGGGACAGGGGGCCATCTACGAGCAGTACTTC.

The chain couples TRBV19 to TRBJ2-7; D might be TRBD1 (6 bases). V lost 4 bases and J lost 4, with 14 bases in between. Per the germline V gene, CDR1 is LNHDA and CDR2 is SQIVND (reference sequence). The CDR3 extends over 14 amino acids. CDR3 DNA: TGTGCCAGTAGTACAGGGGTCCCACTATACGAGCAGTACTTC. Protein: CASSTGVPLYEQYF.

The CDR3 region is CASRRDGQGTNQPQHF. Here the CDR3 DNA reads TGTGCCAGCAGACGGGACGGCCAGGGGACCAATCAGCCCCAGCATTTT. This chain links TRBV27 with TRBJ1-5; a weak D match, TRBD1 (6 bases). This CDR3 is 16 amino acids long. V dropped 6 bases and J dropped 3 bases, with 18 bases sitting between them. Germline V CDR1 and CDR2: MNHEY, SMNVEV (reference sequence).

This clone is a singleton in its sample. The chain is built from TRBV28 and TRBJ2-6; D might be TRBD1 (5 bases). Trimming pared 6 bases from V and 2 bases from J, leaving 8 bases between. Germline V CDR1 and CDR2: MDHEN, SYDVKM. This CDR3 is 14 amino acids long. Here the CDR3 reads CASSIQAGANVLTF. The CDR3 DNA sequence: TGTGCCAGCAGCATACAGGCTGGGGCCAACGTCCTGACTTTC.

In this sample, this clone turned up a few times. This chain uses TRBV9 with TRBJ1-2; 12 positions agree with TRBD1. The J segment lost 3 bases and the V segment lost 4 bases, leaving 10 bases of the junction unmatched. CDR1 and CDR2 from the germline V gene are SGDLS and YYNGEE. CDR3 size: 17 residues. The CDR3 DNA sequence: TGTGCCAGCAGCCCCGGGACAGGGGGCGCGGGTTACTATGGCTACACCTTC. As protein: CASSPGTGGAGYYGYTF.

The count of this clone is one. The chain has TRBV19 and TRBJ1-2, with 8 bases fitting TRBD1. J lost 7 bases, V lost 3 bases, and 7 bases had no gene match. Germline CDR1 LNHDA, CDR2 SQIVND (reference sequence). The CDR3 is 14 residues long. This CDR3 reads CASSIRQGFAGYTF. As DNA, the CDR3 is TGTGCCAGTAGTATCCGACAGGGGTTTGCTGGCTACACCTTC.

V and J are TRBV5-1 and TRBJ2-7; 13 nucleotides agree with TRBD2. Losses at the gene ends were 5 bases for V and 7 bases for J; bases not matched to a gene: 9. Germline V CDR1 and CDR2: SGHRS, YFSETQ. The CDR3 covers 15 residues. DNA of the CDR3: TGCGCCAGCAGTTCACTCGGGACTAGCGGGACGGAGCAGTACTTC. Translation gives CASSSLGTSGTEQYF.

The chain employs TRBV5-4 and TRBJ2-7, with D unclear. Germline V gene data show CDR1 as SGHNT and CDR2 as YYREEE (reference sequence). V was cut by 0 bases and J by 0 bases, with 10 bases left in between. The CDR3 is 15 residues long. The CDR3 region has the DNA TGTGCCAGCAGCTTGGGGCCGACAAGCTCCTACGAGCAGTACTTC. Residues: CASSLGPTSSYEQYF.

The gene calls are TRBV19 and TRBJ1-1, with 7 bases that match TRBD1. The CDR3 is made up of 14 amino acids. Germline CDR1 is LNHDA and CDR2 is SQIVND (reference sequence). The ends lost 3 bases at V and 4 bases at J; junction bases unmatched: 5. DNA for the CDR3: TGTGCCAGTAGTATCCGACAGGGCAGCACTGAAGCTTTCTTT. Protein sequence: CASSIRQGSTEAFF.

CDR3 amino acids: CASSSAGVGYEQYF. The CDR3 region has the DNA TGTGCCAGCAGCTCGGCGGGGGTTGGCTACGAGCAGTACTTC. This chain uses TRBV28 with TRBJ2-7, with TRBD2 matching 7 bases. The V gene end was trimmed by 6 bases and the J gene end by 3 bases; junction bases not matched to a gene: 8. Germline V lookup: CDR1 MDHEN, CDR2 SYDVKM. This CDR3 comprises 14 residues.

CDR3 sequence reads: CAWSVMGTSDTDTQYF. The CDR3 DNA reads as TGTGCCTGGAGTGTAATGGGGACTAGCGACACAGATACGCAGTATTTT. The chain couples TRBV30 to TRBJ2-3, with 10 positions matching TRBD2. The V and J ends lost 0 bases and 2 bases, in that order; junction bases with no gene match: 5. Germline V gene lookup returns CDR1 GTSNPN and CDR2 SVGIG (reference sequence). CDR3 size: 16 residues.

This clone was seen a few times. The gene calls are TRBV19 and TRBJ2-2; 7 bases agree with TRBD1. Germline V gene data show CDR1 as LNHDA and CDR2 as SQIVND (reference sequence). V lost 6 bases and J lost 0; bases outside the gene matches: 4. The CDR3 covers 15 residues. The CDR3 nucleotides are TGTGCCAGTAGGACGACAGGGACGAACACCGGGGAGCTGTTTTTT. Its protein is CASRTTGTNTGELFF.

The chain is built from TRBV6-2 or TRBV6-3 and TRBJ1-2; TRBD1 aligns across 9 bases. Per the germline V gene, CDR1 is MNHEY and CDR2 is SVGEGT. The length of the CDR3 is 13 residues. Trimming took 6 bases from V and 3 from J; bases not matched to a gene: 2. The chain's CDR3 is CASSRTGDYGYTF. In DNA form, the CDR3 reads TGTGCCAGCAGCCGGACAGGGGACTATGGCTACACCTTC.

The V gene is TRBV27, the J gene TRBJ1-5; a possible D gene is TRBD1 (6 bases). The CDR3 loop spans 15 amino acids. Germline V gives CDR1 MNHEY, CDR2 SMNVEV (reference sequence). V shed 6 bases and J shed 0 bases, with 12 bases lying between them. The CDR3 loop is CASRPQGNSNQPQHF. For the CDR3, the DNA is TGTGCCAGCAGGCCACAGGGAAATAGCAATCAGCCCCAGCATTTT.

V and J are TRBV19 and TRBJ2-1; TRBD2 matches 10 bases. The V gene's germline CDR1 is LNHDA and CDR2 SQIVND (reference sequence). This CDR3 comprises 13 residues. V trimming: 8 bases; J trimming: 6 bases; junction bases outside the gene matches: 4. CDR3 nucleotides: TGTGCCAGTTCTAGCGGGAGTCCCAATGAGCAGTTCTTC. Amino acids: CASSSGSPNEQFF.

The chain links TRBV6-5 to TRBJ1-1; the D is unclear. V dropped 6 bases and J dropped 5 bases, with 10 bases sitting between them. The V gene's germline CDR1 is MNHEY and CDR2 SVGAGI. The CDR3 has 12 residues. This chain's CDR3 is CASSRGGTEAFF. CDR3 sequence (DNA): TGTGCCAGCAGCCGGGGTGGAACTGAAGCTTTCTTT.